This T cell receptor beta chain originates from a study of post-analysis software for immune sequencing data. Tagging with unique molecular identifiers was a feature of the TCR beta cDNA libraries. From around 0.96 to 9.9 million T cells, 500,000 or so cDNA molecules were obtained. In TCRdb, the PCR reads were re-called with MiXCR into one record per CDR3 protein. The sample yields a few hundred thousand distinct CDR3 sequences, 30% to 45% seen once. Comments on this clonotype: Its specificity is unknown.

General study results and limits: Batch-mates among the samples co-clustered strongly by F measure. Controls' normalized Chao1 diversity significantly exceeded that of multiple sclerosis patients.

The receptor comes from a girl aged 2-10 years with multiple sclerosis. Sequenced sample: blood.

CDR3 nucleotides: TGTGCCAGCAGTGGCCCCGGAGGGGCGTCTAATGAAAAACTGTTTTTT. It codes for CASSGPGGASNEKLFF. The V gene is TRBV12-3 or TRBV12-4, the J gene TRBJ1-4, with D maybe TRBD1 (5 bases). Trimming cost V 5 bases and J 3 bases, with 16 bases left between them. This CDR3 region has 16 residues.